This T cell receptor beta chain was identified during a study of vaccination effects on CD4 cells after COVID-19. Overall study: Post-vaccine specimens were collected at a median of 72 days following the second dose. With roughly 9.5 ug/ml peptides and 10 IU/ml IL-2, 2 million or so PBMC per well were cultured.

This CDR3 has 14 amino acids. Trimming cost V 1 base and J 4 bases, with 10 bases left between them. Germline V gene data show CDR1 as SGHNT and CDR2 as YENEEA. A word on this clone: The antigen is not known.

Whole-study findings and limits: By a late point after vaccination, infection- and vaccine-induced clones had shrunk markedly through clonal contraction.

The culture ran for 10 days, and then CD4+ T cells were isolated. The cohort was immunized with two doses of either the BNT162b2 or mRNA-1273 vaccine. Both day 3 and day 7 saw half the medium replaced with IL-2 medium. Sequenced by immunoSEQ multiplex PCR; TCRdb stores in-frame clones only, minus some. The top ten hold 4.3% of the sample, which has 50,000 to 60,000 clones, 78% seen once. This chain uses TRBV11-3 with TRBJ1-2, with D unresolved. This receptor was obtained from a human donor who received a COVID-19 vaccine. The source material was CD4+ T cells from PBMCs cultured without peptide, sampled after COVID-19 vaccination. The CDR3 region is CASSLVGSPYGYTF. Here the CDR3 DNA reads TGTGCCAGCAGCTTAGTGGGCAGCCCCTATGGCTACACCTTC.